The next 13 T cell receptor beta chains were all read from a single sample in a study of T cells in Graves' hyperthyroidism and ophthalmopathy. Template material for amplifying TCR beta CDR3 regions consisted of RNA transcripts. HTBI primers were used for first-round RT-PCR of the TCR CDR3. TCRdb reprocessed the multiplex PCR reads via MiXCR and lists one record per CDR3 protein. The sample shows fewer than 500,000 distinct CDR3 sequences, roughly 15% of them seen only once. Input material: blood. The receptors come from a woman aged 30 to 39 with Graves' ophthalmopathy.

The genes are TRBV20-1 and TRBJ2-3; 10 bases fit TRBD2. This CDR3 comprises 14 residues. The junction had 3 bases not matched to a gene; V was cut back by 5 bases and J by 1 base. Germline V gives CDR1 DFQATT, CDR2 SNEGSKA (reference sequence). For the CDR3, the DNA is TGCAGTGCTCTAGCGGGAGATGGCACAGATACGCAGTATTTT. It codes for CSALAGDGTDTQYF.

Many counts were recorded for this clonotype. The chain's CDR3 is CASSYDINTEAFF. The DNA for the CDR3 is TGTGCCAGCAGTTATGACATCAACACTGAAGCTTTCTTT. The rearrangement uses TRBV12-3 or TRBV12-4 and TRBJ1-1; D is unclear. V lost 4 bases and J 2 bases, leaving 8 bases between the germline ends. The CDR3 runs 13 residues.

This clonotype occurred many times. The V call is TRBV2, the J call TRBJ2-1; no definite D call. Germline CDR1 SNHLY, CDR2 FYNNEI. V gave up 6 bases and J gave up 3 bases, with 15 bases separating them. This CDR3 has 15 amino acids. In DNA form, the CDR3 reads TGTGCCAGCAGCAAGTCGTCGAATAACTACAATGAGCAGTTCTTC. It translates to CASSKSSNNYNEQFF. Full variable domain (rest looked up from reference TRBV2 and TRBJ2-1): EPEVTQTPSHQVTQMGQEVILRCVPISNHLYFYWYRQILGQKVEFLVSFYNNEISEKSEIFDDQFSVERPDGSNFTLKIRSTKLEDSAMYFCASSKSSNNYNEQFFGPGTRLTVL.

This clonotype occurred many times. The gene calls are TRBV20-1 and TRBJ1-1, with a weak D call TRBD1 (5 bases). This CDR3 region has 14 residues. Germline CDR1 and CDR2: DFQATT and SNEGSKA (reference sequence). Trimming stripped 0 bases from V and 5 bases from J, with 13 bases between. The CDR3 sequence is CSARDMEGRTEAFF. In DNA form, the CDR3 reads TGCAGTGCTAGAGATATGGAGGGGCGAACTGAAGCTTTCTTT.

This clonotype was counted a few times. The CDR3 DNA is TGTGCCAGCAGCGGGCAGGGAGGCCGAAACACCGGGGAGCTGTTTTTT. Encoded protein: CASSGQGGRNTGELFF. The genes are TRBV13 and TRBJ2-2; the D gene is possibly TRBD2 (6 bases). CDR1 and CDR2 (germline): PRHDT, FYEKMQ (reference sequence). This CDR3 has 16 residues. Trimming left V 5 bases short and J 2 bases short, with 15 bases between.

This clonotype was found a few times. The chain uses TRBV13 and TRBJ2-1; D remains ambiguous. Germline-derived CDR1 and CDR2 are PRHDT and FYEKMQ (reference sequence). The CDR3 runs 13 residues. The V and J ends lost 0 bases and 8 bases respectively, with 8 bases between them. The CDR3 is CASSLGYGYEQFF. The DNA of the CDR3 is TGTGCCAGCAGCTTAGGTTATGGTTATGAGCAGTTCTTC.

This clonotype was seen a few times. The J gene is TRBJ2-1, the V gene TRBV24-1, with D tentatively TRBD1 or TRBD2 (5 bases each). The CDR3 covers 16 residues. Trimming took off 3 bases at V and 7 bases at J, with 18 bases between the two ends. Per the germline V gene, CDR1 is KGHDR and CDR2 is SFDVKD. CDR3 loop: CATSDPRGSQSNEQFF. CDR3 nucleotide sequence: TGTGCCACCAGTGATCCGAGGGGCAGCCAAAGTAATGAGCAGTTCTTC.

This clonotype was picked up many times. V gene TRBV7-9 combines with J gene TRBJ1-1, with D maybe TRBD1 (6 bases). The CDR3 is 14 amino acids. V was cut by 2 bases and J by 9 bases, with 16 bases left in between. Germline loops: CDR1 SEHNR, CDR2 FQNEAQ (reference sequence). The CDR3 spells CASSLPGQGRKAFF. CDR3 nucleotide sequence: TGTGCCAGCAGCTTACCGGGTCAGGGGCGGAAAGCTTTCTTT.

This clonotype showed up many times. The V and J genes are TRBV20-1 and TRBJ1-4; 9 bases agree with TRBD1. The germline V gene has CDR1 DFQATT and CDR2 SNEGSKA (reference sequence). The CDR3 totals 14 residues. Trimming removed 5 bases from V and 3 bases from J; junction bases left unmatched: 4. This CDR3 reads CSALRQGANEKLFF. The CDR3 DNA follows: TGCAGTGCTCTCAGACAGGGGGCTAATGAAAAACTGTTTTTT.

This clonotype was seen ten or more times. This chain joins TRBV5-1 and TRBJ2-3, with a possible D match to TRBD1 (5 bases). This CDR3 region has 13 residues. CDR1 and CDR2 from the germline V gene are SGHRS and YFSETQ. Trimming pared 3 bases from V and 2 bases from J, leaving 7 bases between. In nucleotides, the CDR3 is TGCGCCAGCAGCTACAGGATCACAGATACGCAGTATTTT. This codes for CASSYRITDTQYF.

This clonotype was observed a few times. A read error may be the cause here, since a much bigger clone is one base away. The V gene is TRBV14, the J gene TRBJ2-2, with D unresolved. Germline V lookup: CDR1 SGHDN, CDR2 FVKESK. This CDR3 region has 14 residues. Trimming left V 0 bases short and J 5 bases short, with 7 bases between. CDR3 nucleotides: TGTGCCAGCAGCCAAGATTCATGGACCGGGGAGCTGTTTTTT. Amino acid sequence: CASSQDSWTGELFF.

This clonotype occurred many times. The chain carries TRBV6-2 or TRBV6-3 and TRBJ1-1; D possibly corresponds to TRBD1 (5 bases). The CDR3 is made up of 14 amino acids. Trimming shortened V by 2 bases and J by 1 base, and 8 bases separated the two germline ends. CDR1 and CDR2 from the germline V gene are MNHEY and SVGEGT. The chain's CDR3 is CASSYAGQNTEAFF. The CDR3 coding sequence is TGTGCCAGCAGTTACGCTGGACAGAACACTGAAGCTTTCTTT.

The CDR3 coding sequence is TGCAGTGCTGGGGAGGAACAGAACACTGAAGCTTTCTTT. Residues: CSAGEEQNTEAFF. This rearrangement joins TRBV20-1 to TRBJ1-1; D ambiguous. This CDR3 spans 13 amino acids. Per germline, CDR1 DFQATT and CDR2 SNEGSKA (reference sequence). V shed 5 bases and J shed 1 base, with 11 bases lying between them.